This TCR beta chain originates from a study of T-cell memory formation after mild COVID-19 (dated by TCRdb to about 2021). At the level of the whole study: TCR sequence clusters from the two donors were largely donor specific. T-cell clones expanding and contracting after mild COVID-19 in two donors were tracked by longitudinal TCRalpha and TCRbeta repertoire sequencing. Two young, previously healthy adult volunteers, one female and one male, were included in the cohort. General conclusions and limits of the study: Only a couple of mild cases were covered by the study, and larger cohorts that include severe cases with pre-infection samples were considered necessary. SARS-CoV-2 specificity of the second-wave clones peaking on day 37 was not confirmed. Contracting CD4+ clones appeared mostly in the CM and EM memory subsets, whereas CD8+ clones were enriched in EMRA. Some responding clones were detected in pre-infection memory, suggesting pre-existing cross-reactive memory T cells joined the SARS-CoV-2 response. From day 15 to 85, contracting clones showed balanced CD4/CD8 phenotypes, whereas a second wave of clones that expanded from day 15 to 37 leaned towards CD4+.

Ficoll-Paque density gradient centrifugation was used to isolate PBMCs. V is cut by 6 bases and J by 7 bases, and the space between the germline ends is 19 bases. The CDR3 runs 15 amino acids, cysteine and phenylalanine included. Only the CDR3 part of the read is kept: 45 bases, read in frame from the first base. This clonotype has a handful of counts. This receptor's antigen is unknown. Base-call qualities are not available, and no considerably larger clone is one nucleotide away. Sequenced on an Illumina NovaSeq 6000. Using 5'RACE with constant-segment primers, TCRalpha and TCRbeta cDNA libraries were constructed, with sample barcodes and unique molecular identifiers added in the process. RNA was extracted from every sample with Trizol reagent. Amplification of the libraries took two PCR steps, and the second step added a second sample barcode plus Illumina TruSeq adapters. Sequencing of libraries was performed on an Illumina NovaSeq with 2 x 150 bp paired-end reads. In the paper's pipeline: Reads were demultiplexed and collapsed into UMI-guided consensus sequences with migec v1.2.7. With mixcr v2.1.11, UMI consensuses were aligned to TRA and TRB V and J templates and assembled into clonotypes. A clonotype was counted as expanded or contracted only when both edgeR and NoisET called the clonotype significant, with the noise models trained on biological replicates. For edgeR calls, the cutoffs were a false discovery rate-adjusted p below 0.01 and a log2 fold-change threshold of 1. As an exploratory analysis of dynamics, max-normalized trajectories of the 1000 most abundant clonotypes were examined by PCA with hierarchical clustering. Each responding clone was given a CD4 or CD8 phenotype based on the CD4+ and CD8+ repertoires, which had been sequenced separately. TCRdb reran the public reads through fastp at Q25 and MiXCR, keeping productive beta chains. Identical CDR3 proteins give one entry, which carries the most common genes and DNA. The V and J calls reflect TCRdb's pipeline rather than the authors' work. The sample profile shows about half a million distinct CDR3 sequences; over 15% of them were found once. About 12% of the sample rests with the top ten.

This TCR derives from an adult woman who had mild COVID-19 (a few samples of this study predate the infection). The sample titles of this study are shuffled in the database, so cell type and time point are left out; the donor was told from shared clones. Sequences were obtained from PBMCs or a T cell subset sorted from them (not recorded which). The V and J segments used are TRBV12-3 or TRBV12-4 and TRBJ2-1; a tentative D call is TRBD2 (5 bases match). Read as DNA, the sequence is TGTGCCAGCAGCCTGATGGGTGGGAGCGCGAATGAGCAGTTCTTC. Protein translation: CASSLMGGSANEQFF.